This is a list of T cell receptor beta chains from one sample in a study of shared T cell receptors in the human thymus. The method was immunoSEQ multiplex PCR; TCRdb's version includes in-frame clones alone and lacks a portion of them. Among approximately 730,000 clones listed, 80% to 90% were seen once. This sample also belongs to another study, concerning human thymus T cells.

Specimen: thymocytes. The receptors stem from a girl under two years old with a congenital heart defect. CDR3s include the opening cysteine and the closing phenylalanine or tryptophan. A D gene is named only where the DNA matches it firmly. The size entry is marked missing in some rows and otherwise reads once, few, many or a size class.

CASSPTTKQGDGYTF | TGCGCCAGCAGTCCAACTACTAAACAGGGGGATGGCTACACCTTC | TRBD1 | TRBJ1-2 | NA | TRBV10-2
CASSLLGQGRLQETQYF | TGTGCCAGCAGTTTATTAGGACAGGGGAGGTTGCAAGAGACCCAGTACTTC | TRBD1 | TRBJ2-5 | NA | TRBV27
CASSGREGGKNIQYF | TGCGCCAGCAGTGGCAGGGAAGGGGGCAAAAACATTCAGTACTTC | NA | TRBJ2-4 | NA | TRBV10-2
CASSTGQAQDYGYTF | TGTGCCAGTAGTACAGGACAGGCCCAAGACTATGGCTACACCTTC | TRBD1 | TRBJ1-2 | NA | TRBV19
CATNFGGQDLYYGYTF | TGTGCCACCAATTTCGGTGGACAGGATTTATACTATGGCTACACCTTC | TRBD1 | TRBJ1-2 | NA | TRBV30
CASSLALYSDSLGYGYTF | TGTGCCAGCAGCTTAGCCCTCTACTCCGACAGCCTGGGCTATGGCTACACCTTC | NA | TRBJ1-2 | NA | TRBV7-2
CASSTRGAGPIPYNEQFF | TGTGCCAGCAGCACCAGGGGGGCGGGCCCAATCCCTTACAATGAGCAGTTCTTC | NA | TRBJ2-1 | few | TRBV7-6
CASSFPRDRRLHGYTF | TGTGCCAGCAGCTTCCCCCGGGACAGGCGCCTGCATGGCTACACCTTC | TRBD1 | TRBJ1-2 | NA | TRBV7-2
CASSSRPGQGLYEQYF | TGTGCCAGCAGCTCGCGCCCGGGACAGGGTCTCTACGAGCAGTACTTC | TRBD1 | TRBJ2-7 | once | TRBV13
CASSEKSQASNYGYTF | TGTGCCAGCAGTGAAAAATCACAGGCGTCTAACTATGGCTACACCTTC | NA | TRBJ1-2 | NA | TRBV6-1
CASSPTPGTFNQPQHF | TGTGCCAGTAGTCCTACCCCCGGGACATTTAATCAGCCCCAGCATTTT | NA | TRBJ1-5 | NA | TRBV19
CASSYQDRHQETQYF | TGTGCCAGCAGTTACCAGGACAGACACCAAGAGACCCAGTACTTC | NA | TRBJ2-5 | NA | TRBV6-5
CASSLGSGLAGGNTDTQYF | TGTGCCAGCAGCTTAGGGTCGGGACTAGCGGGGGGAAACACAGATACGCAGTATTTT | TRBD2 | TRBJ2-3 | NA | TRBV11-2
CASSQKGAVYTF | TGCGCCAGCAGCCAGAAAGGGGCCGTCTACACCTTC | NA | TRBJ1-2 | NA | TRBV4-3
CASSPYPAGGIYEQYF | TGTGCCAGCAGCCCGTACCCCGCGGGAGGGATATACGAGCAGTACTTC | TRBD2 | TRBJ2-7 | NA | TRBV11-2
CASSSTSGIAARELFF | TGTGCCAGCAGCTCGACTTCGGGTATAGCGGCCCGGGAGCTGTTTTTT | NA | TRBJ2-2 | NA | TRBV7-8
CASRPQGREYNEQFF | TGCGCCAGCAGGCCCCAGGGGAGGGAGTACAATGAGCAGTTCTTC | NA | TRBJ2-1 | NA | TRBV5-1